The 20 T cell receptor beta chains below come from one sample, sequenced in a study of response to subunit inactivated influenza vaccine. TCRdb redid the calling of the RT-PCR reads with MiXCR, one entry per CDR3 protein. The profile shows approximately 680,000 distinct CDR3 sequences, approximately 14% of them singletons. Sequenced material: PBMCs from blood, taken about 13 days after vaccination. All receptors come from a man between 50 and 59 years old who received an inactivated influenza vaccine.

This clonotype was detected only a few times. As DNA, the CDR3 is TGTGCCAGCAGCTTGGTAGGGACCGAGCAGTACTTC. As protein: CASSLVGTEQYF. The genes are TRBV5-8 and TRBJ2-7; D is perhaps TRBD1 or TRBD2 (5 bases each). This CDR3 has 12 amino acids. Germline V gives CDR1 SGHTS, CDR2 YDEGEE. The V end was cut by 0 bases, the J end by 6 bases, with 7 bases between.

This clonotype was counted many times. This chain joins TRBV12-3 or TRBV12-4 and TRBJ1-5, with 8 bases lining up with TRBD1. CDR3 length: 14 residues. V lost 6 bases, J lost 2 bases, and 3 bases stayed unmatched. The CDR3 region is CASSSGQGNQPQHF. As DNA, the CDR3 is TGTGCCAGCAGCTCGGGACAGGGCAATCAGCCCCAGCATTTT.

The V call is TRBV20-1, the J call TRBJ2-1; 7 bases agree with TRBD2. In germline, CDR1 is DFQATT, CDR2 SNEGSKA (reference sequence). The CDR3 is 19 amino acids. The J segment lost 0 bases and the V segment lost 0 bases, leaving 14 bases of the junction unmatched. In DNA, the CDR3 is TGCAGTGCTAGAGATACGAGTCTAGCGGTCAAAAGCTCCTACAATGAGCAGTTCTTC. Protein: CSARDTSLAVKSSYNEQFF.

This clonotype appeared a few times. This chain uses TRBV19 with TRBJ2-1; D unresolved. The CDR3 consists of 15 residues. Germline CDR1 reads LNHDA; CDR2 reads SQIVND (reference sequence). The germline V and J ends were trimmed by 7 bases and 0 bases, with 13 bases remaining between them. CDR3 protein: CASTGDHRSYNEQFF. The CDR3 DNA reads as TGTGCCAGTACTGGTGACCACCGCTCCTACAATGAGCAGTTCTTC. The variable domain in full, with the rest retrieved from reference TRBV19 and TRBJ2-1, is DGGITQSPKYLFRKEGQNVTLSCEQNLNHDAMYWYRQDPGQGLRLIYYSQIVNDFQKGDIAEGYSVSREKKESFPLTVTSAQKNPTAFYLCASTGDHRSYNEQFFGPGTRLTVL.

This clonotype was picked up many times. The V gene is TRBV2, the J gene TRBJ1-4, with D unclear. This CDR3 has 11 amino acids. The germline V and J ends were trimmed by 7 bases and 4 bases, with 4 bases remaining between them. From germline, CDR1 is SNHLY and CDR2 FYNNEI. The CDR3 region has the DNA TGTGCCAGCACACGTAATGAAAAACTGTTTTTT. Protein sequence: CASTRNEKLFF.

The rearrangement uses TRBV4-2 and TRBJ2-3; perhaps D is TRBD1 or TRBD2 (6 bases each). The length of the CDR3 is 18 residues. Trimming pared 4 bases from V and 0 bases from J, leaving 20 bases between. CDR1 and CDR2 (germline): LGHNA, YNFKEQ. The CDR3 here is CASSRNPGAGSSTDTQYF. The CDR3 bases are TGTGCCAGCAGCCGAAACCCGGGGGCAGGGTCTAGCACAGATACGCAGTATTTT.

This sequence joins TRBV5-1 and TRBJ1-6, with D possibly TRBD1 on 6 matching bases. The CDR3 is made up of 13 amino acids. CDR1 is SGHRS and CDR2 is YFSETQ in the germline V gene. V dropped 4 bases and J dropped 9 bases, with 11 bases sitting between them. DNA for the CDR3: TGCGCCAGCAGCCAGACAGGTGCTTCACCCCTCCACTTT. Translated: CASSQTGASPLHF.

The V call is TRBV5-4, the J call TRBJ2-3; TRBD2 matches 9 bases. Germline CDR1 SGHNT, CDR2 YYREEE (reference sequence). The V segment lost 4 bases and the J segment 4 bases; nucleotides outside the gene matches: 10. The CDR3 has 16 residues. In DNA form, the CDR3 reads TGTGCCAGCAGCCGTTATAGCGGGGGTAGGGCAGATACGCAGTATTTT. Its protein product is CASSRYSGGRADTQYF.

The chain employs TRBV5-1 and TRBJ1-5; D possibly corresponds to TRBD1 (5 bases). The CDR3 is made up of 14 amino acids. Germline V gene sequence: CDR1 SGHRS, CDR2 YFSETQ. The V end was cut by 6 bases, the J end by 5 bases, with 15 bases between. For the CDR3, the DNA is TGCGCCAGCACCCCGGACGGGGCAGATCAGCCCCAGCATTTT. Its translation: CASTPDGADQPQHF.

The chain couples TRBV4-3 to TRBJ2-7, with D possibly TRBD2 on 6 matching bases. The germline V and J ends were trimmed by 1 base and 0 bases, with 10 bases remaining between them. The CDR3 sequence is 15 residues long. Germline CDR1 and CDR2: LGHNA and YSLEER. CDR3 in amino acids: CASSQGRDFSYEQYF. CDR3 DNA sequence: TGCGCCAGCAGCCAAGGCCGGGACTTCTCCTACGAGCAGTACTTC.

The table lists this clonotype with a few counts. This chain connects TRBV7-9 to TRBJ2-1; D is unclear. The CDR3 is made up of 15 amino acids. V was shortened by 2 bases and J by 5 bases, with 13 bases between the two germline ends. CDR1 and CDR2 from the germline V gene are SEHNR and FQNEAQ (reference sequence). CDR3 coding DNA: TGTGCCAGCAGCTTAAGACTGGGATTGGACAATGAGCAGTTCTTC. This encodes CASSLRLGLDNEQFF.

This clonotype showed up just a few times. J is TRBJ2-7 and V is TRBV25-1, with D perhaps matching TRBD1 (5 bases). Trimming shortened V by 6 bases and J by 8 bases, and 14 bases separated the two germline ends. Germline-derived CDR1 and CDR2 are MGHDK and SYGVNS. CDR3 size: 12 residues. CDR3 in amino acids: CASSASKGQQYF. CDR3 DNA: TGTGCCAGCAGCGCATCCAAGGGGCAGCAGTACTTC.

This rearrangement joins TRBV6-2 or TRBV6-3 to TRBJ2-5; the match to TRBD2 covers 8 bases. Germline lookup yields CDR1 MNHEY and CDR2 SVGEGT. This CDR3 spans 14 amino acids. V gave up 6 bases and J gave up 5 bases; unmatched junction bases: 8. The CDR3: CASSPAGAEETQYF. As DNA, the CDR3 is TGTGCCAGCAGCCCAGCGGGGGCTGAGGAGACCCAGTACTTC.

This clonotype was found a few times. The V and J genes are TRBV7-9 and TRBJ2-5; D gene unclear. This CDR3 is 11 amino acids long. Trimming cost V 10 bases and J 5 bases, with 11 bases left between them. Germline lookup yields CDR1 SEHNR and CDR2 FQNEAQ (reference sequence). In DNA, the CDR3 is TGTGCCACGCAGGCTGGGGAGACCCAGTACTTC. It codes for CATQAGETQYF.

This clonotype appeared many times. The genes are TRBV11-2 and TRBJ1-1, with D hard to call. Germline V CDR1 and CDR2: SGHAT, FQNNGV. The V gene lost 6 bases and the J gene lost 1 base, with 12 bases spanning the gap. CDR3 length equals 14 residues. CDR3 loop: CASSKMGQNTEAFF. The CDR3 DNA reads as TGTGCCAGCAGTAAAATGGGCCAGAACACTGAAGCTTTCTTT.

A few counts support this clonotype. The chain is built from TRBV3-1 and TRBJ2-7; TRBD1 aligns across 9 bases. Germline CDR1 is LGHDT and CDR2 is YNNKEL (reference sequence). There are 13 residues in the CDR3. The trim removed 2 bases at V and 7 bases at J, leaving 3 bases unmatched. The CDR3 spells CASSQLTGGEQYF. CDR3 nucleotides: TGTGCCAGCAGCCAATTGACAGGGGGAGAGCAGTACTTC.

This clonotype came up a few times. One end of the junction varies from germline; a read error may be responsible. This chain links TRBV12-3 or TRBV12-4 with TRBJ2-4; D ambiguous. There are 12 residues in the CDR3. CDR3 in amino acids: CASSSAKNIHYF. The CDR3 region has the DNA TGTGCCAGCAGTTCGGCCAAAAACATTCACTACTTC.

This clonotype was detected a few times. The chain has TRBV20-1 and TRBJ1-2; possible D gene TRBD1, 6 bases. V lost 2 bases to trimming and J lost 5 bases, with 15 bases between them. Germline values: CDR1 DFQATT, CDR2 SNEGSKA (reference sequence). The CDR3 has 14 residues. This chain's CDR3 is CSARINGQGYGYTF. CDR3 DNA sequence: TGCAGTGCTAGAATTAATGGGCAGGGGTATGGCTACACCTTC.

The CDR3 here is CASSLIVAVSYNEQFF. The CDR3 bases are TGTGCCAGCAGCTTAATTGTGGCCGTCTCCTACAATGAGCAGTTCTTC. The chain has TRBV7-2 and TRBJ2-1; D unclear. The CDR3 spans 16 residues. Trimming removed 2 bases at V and 0 bases at J, with 11 bases between. Per germline, CDR1 SGHTA and CDR2 FQGNSA.

There are a few counts of this clonotype. The chain is built from TRBV4-2 and TRBJ2-2; the D gene could be TRBD1 or TRBD2 (5 bases each). V lost 1 base to trimming and J lost 4 bases, with 16 bases between them. The CDR3 spans 17 residues. Germline CDR1 LGHNA, CDR2 YNFKEQ. The CDR3 reads CASSQVGLGGSTGELFF. The CDR3 region has the DNA TGTGCCAGCAGCCAAGTAGGTCTTGGGGGTAGCACCGGGGAGCTGTTTTTT.